These 9 T cell receptor beta chains were all obtained from the same sample, sequenced in a study of human T cells and chemical hapten exposure. TCRdb recomputed calls from the RACE reads with MiXCR, one row per CDR3 protein. The data show 150,000 to 200,000 distinct CDR3 sequences, under 35% seen once. As for time point: pre-sensitization, week 0. The treatment is: therapeutic diphenylcyclopropenone sensitization with weekly scalp DPC. The specimen comprised whole blood, sampled in connection with sensitization to the hapten diphenylcyclopropenone (DPC). The receptors here all came from a woman under 40 with alopecia areata. Some clones in this sample may be carry-over from other donors' samples.

This clonotype has more than one count but fewer than ten. The chain uses TRBV7-6 and TRBJ2-5, with D possibly matching TRBD2 (5 bases). Germline-derived CDR1 and CDR2 are SGHVS and FNYEAQ. V dropped 2 bases and J dropped 2 bases, with 9 bases sitting between them. The CDR3 sequence is 14 residues long. The CDR3 region has the DNA TGTGCCAGCAGCTTAAATCCGGGGCAAGAGACCCAGTACTTC. This translates into CASSLNPGQETQYF.

The table lists this clonotype with a few counts. The chain uses TRBV28 and TRBJ1-1; D gene ambiguous. V was shortened by 6 bases and J by 6 bases, with 20 bases between the two germline ends. This CDR3 is 15 amino acids long. Germline V gene data show CDR1 as MDHEN and CDR2 as SYDVKM. CDR3 amino acids: CASREGLFGGAEAFF. In nucleotides, the CDR3 is TGTGCCAGCAGGGAAGGACTTTTTGGCGGCGCTGAAGCTTTCTTT.

This clonotype was detected only once. The V and J genes are TRBV9 and TRBJ2-7; 12 bases map to TRBD1. Germline-derived CDR1 and CDR2 are SGDLS and YYNGEE. The CDR3 has 15 residues. The ends lost 3 bases at V and 5 bases at J; junction bases unmatched: 6. CDR3 DNA: TGTGCCAGCAGCGGGGGACAGGGGGCATTCGACGAGCAGTACTTC. It is translated as CASSGGQGAFDEQYF.

The chain uses TRBV29-1 and TRBJ1-4, with D tentatively TRBD1 (5 bases). Trimming removed 4 bases from V and 7 bases from J, with 13 bases in between. Germline-derived CDR1 and CDR2 are SQVTM and ANQGSEA. The CDR3 is 13 amino acids. This chain's CDR3 is CSVVLRVLEKLFF. CDR3 DNA: TGCAGCGTTGTTCTCAGGGTCCTTGAAAAACTGTTTTTT.

This clonotype was seen a few times. The CDR3 loop is CSARGGGMNTEAFF. In nucleotides, the CDR3 is TGCAGTGCTAGAGGGGGCGGGATGAACACTGAAGCTTTCTTT. V gene TRBV20-1 combines with J gene TRBJ1-1; TRBD1 might be the D (5 bases). In germline, CDR1 is DFQATT, CDR2 SNEGSKA (reference sequence). CDR3 length: 14 residues. Trimming removed 1 base from V and 0 bases from J, with 9 bases in between.

Only one count was recorded for this clonotype. CDR3 protein: CSAGGYTGELFF. CDR3 coding DNA: TGCAGTGCCGGGGGCTACACCGGGGAGCTGTTTTTT. This chain connects TRBV20-1 to TRBJ2-2, with D tentatively TRBD1 or TRBD2 (6 bases each). Looked up from germline, CDR1 is DFQATT and CDR2 is SNEGSKA (reference sequence). Trimming left V 6 bases short and J 3 bases short, with 8 bases between. The CDR3 runs 12 residues.

This clonotype was seen more than once but under ten times. This chain uses TRBV12-3 or TRBV12-4 with TRBJ2-7; TRBD1 aligns across 8 bases. There are 14 residues in the CDR3. Losses at the gene ends were 7 bases for V and 3 bases for J; bases not matched to a gene: 8. The CDR3 region is CASNQQGEHYEQYF. The CDR3 DNA sequence: TGTGCCAGCAATCAACAGGGGGAGCACTACGAGCAGTACTTC.

This clonotype was seen only a few times. The gene calls are TRBV29-1 and TRBJ2-7; D possibly corresponds to TRBD2 (7 bases). V shed 6 bases and J shed 6 bases, with 15 bases lying between them. From germline, CDR1 is SQVTM and CDR2 ANQGSEA. This CDR3 comprises 12 residues. The DNA for the CDR3 is TGCAGCGTGGAAACAGGGAGGGCCGAGCAGTACTTC. Translating gives CSVETGRAEQYF.

The V and J genes are TRBV10-3 and TRBJ2-6; the match to TRBD1 covers 8 bases. CDR3 length equals 14 residues. Germline lookup yields CDR1 ENHRY and CDR2 SYGVKD. J was trimmed by 4 bases and V by 10 bases; bases with no gene match: 6. CDR3 sequence (DNA): TGTGCCACCGCAGGGGGCTCAGGGGCCAACGTCCTGACTTTC. Encoded protein: CATAGGSGANVLTF.